This T cell receptor beta chain stems from a study of cytomegalovirus exposure and HLA in healthy donors. Points from the study as a whole: In a later analysis, at a false discovery rate of 0.05, about 17,000 TCR beta sequences matched HLA alleles.

This clone was detected a few times. The antigen is undetermined. Vbeta (60) and Jbeta (13) primers were used in the PCR. TCRdb keeps only in-frame clones here, not all; method: immunoSEQ multiplex PCR. The sample contains about 160,000 clones, roughly four fifths of which appear only once. This CDR3 is 13 amino acids long. CDR1 MNHEY and CDR2 SVGAGI come from the germline V gene. V lost 5 bases and J lost 2, with 10 bases in between. The sample comprised PBMCs. The receptor was derived from a man aged 55 to 69 in good health and CMV-seronegative. This chain connects TRBV6-5 to TRBJ2-7; TRBD1 is a possible D gene (6 bases). CDR3 sequence reads: CASSNRAPYEQYF. The CDR3 DNA follows: TGTGCCAGCAGTAACAGGGCCCCCTACGAGCAGTACTTC.